A selection of T cell receptor beta chains follows, all from one sample in a study of regulatory T cells in long-lasting Graves disease. MiXCR, run by TCRdb on the multiplex PCR reads, gives a single entry per CDR3 protein. The sample includes hundreds of thousands of distinct CDR3 sequences, approximately 15% of them seen just once. The data were also submitted as part of a second study, on T cells in Graves' hyperthyroidism and ophthalmopathy.

Sequencing was performed on peripheral blood mononuclear cells (PBMCs), taken at new diagnosis, from a patient treated with antithyroid drugs. The receptors derive from a woman aged 30 to 39 with Graves disease. Both conserved end residues are part of each CDR3. A D gene is named only where the DNA matches it firmly. Some rows have no size entry. The others give once, few or many, or a class for an expanded clone.

V gene	J gene	clone size	D gene	CDR3 protein	CDR3 DNA
TRBV9	TRBJ2-5	few	TRBD2	CASSVGLAGSETQYF	TGTGCCAGCAGCGTAGGACTAGCGGGTTCGGAGACCCAGTACTTC
TRBV5-5	TRBJ2-5	few	NA	CASRPGSSGRETQYF	TGTGCCAGCAGGCCCGGTTCGTCGGGGCGGGAGACCCAGTACTTC
TRBV20-1	TRBJ2-7	many	TRBD1	CSAQIQGAGEQYF	TGCAGTGCTCAGATCCAGGGGGCCGGTGAGCAGTACTTC
TRBV28	TRBJ1-5	many	NA	CASSRIGAPFSNQPQHF	TGTGCCAGCAGCCGCATCGGGGCCCCGTTTAGCAATCAGCCCCAGCATTTT
TRBV7-9	TRBJ1-2	NA	NA	CASSLGGGRQSGYGYTF	TGTGCCAGCAGCTTAGGCGGGGGGAGACAGTCAGGCTATGGCTACACCTTC
TRBV7-2	TRBJ2-7	many	NA	CASLLGGFDYEQYF	TGTGCCAGCCTCCTGGGGGGCTTCGACTACGAGCAGTACTTC
TRBV2	TRBJ1-3	many	NA	CANGDPGNTIYF	TGTGCCAACGGGGATCCAGGAAACACCATATATTTT
TRBV9	TRBJ1-4	NA	NA	CASSVGGLGEKLFF	TGTGCCAGCAGCGTCGGGGGCTTGGGTGAAAAACTGTTTTTT
TRBV27	TRBJ2-7	many	TRBD1	CASSLTGIYEQYF	TGTGCCAGCAGTTTGACAGGGATTTACGAGCAGTACTTC
TRBV28	TRBJ1-5	many	NA	CASSPQGYSNQPQHF	TGTGCCAGCAGCCCACAGGGATATAGCAATCAGCCCCAGCATTTT
TRBV7-9	TRBJ2-7	NA	TRBD1	CASSLGGVTGGQYEQYF	TGTGCCAGCAGCTTAGGCGGAGTCACAGGGGGCCAGTACGAGCAGTACTTC
TRBV3-1	TRBJ1-5	NA	TRBD1	CASSQSTGVNQPQHF	TGTGCCAGCAGCCAAAGTACAGGGGTTAATCAGCCCCAGCATTTT
TRBV28	TRBJ2-4	NA	TRBD1	CASSLPRGRKNIQYF	TGTGCCAGCAGTTTACCCAGGGGGAGAAAAAACATTCAGTACTTC
TRBV6-1	TRBJ2-7	few	TRBD2	CASSDRTSGSESYEQYF	TGTGCCAGCAGTGACCGGACTAGCGGGAGTGAATCCTACGAGCAGTACTTC
TRBV6-4	TRBJ2-7	few	TRBD1	CASSPPGQAAYEQYF	TGTGCCAGCAGCCCCCCGGGACAGGCTGCCTACGAGCAGTACTTC
TRBV20-1	TRBJ2-2	many	NA	CSARSPERHTGELFF	TGCAGTGCTAGGTCCCCGGAGCGGCACACCGGGGAGCTGTTTTTT
TRBV3-1	TRBJ1-1	few	NA	CASSPTYKNTEAFF	TGTGCCAGCAGTCCCACCTACAAGAACACTGAAGCTTTCTTT
TRBV30	TRBJ2-7	few	TRBD1	CAWSVRGGVKYEQYF	TGTGCCTGGAGTGTACGAGGGGGCGTGAAATACGAGCAGTACTTC
TRBV7-9	TRBJ2-7	many	NA	CASSSPDRPYEQYF	TGTGCCAGCAGCAGTCCCGACAGACCCTACGAGCAGTACTTC
TRBV12-3/TRBV12-4	TRBJ2-3	few	TRBD2	CASTQGSGSGPDTQYF	TGTGCCAGCACCCAAGGTAGCGGGAGCGGGCCAGATACGCAGTATTTT
TRBV4-1	TRBJ2-1	NA	NA	CASSFLASYDEQFF	TGCGCCAGCAGCTTTCTAGCCTCCTACGATGAGCAGTTCTTC